The source of this T cell receptor beta chain is a study of OX40 agonist ivuxolimab in advanced cancers. About the research overall: The treatment was a fully human IgG2 OX40 agonist, ivuxolimab. The dose-escalation group included hepatocellular carcinoma, melanoma, renal cell carcinoma and head and neck cancer. General observations from the study: The CD4+ and CD8+ T cells in the blood had expanded clonally by week 6 at 0.1 to 3.0 mg/kg.

TCRdb's table, derived via immunoSEQ multiplex PCR, lists solely in-frame clones and lacks some. The top ten clones hold about 0.69% of a sample with tens of thousands of clones, roughly 84% of them seen once. Points on this clone: Its target is unknown.

The CDR3 covers 14 residues. V lost 8 bases and J lost 8; bases outside the gene matches: 9. Germline values: CDR1 MNHEY, CDR2 SVGAGI. The chain uses TRBV6-5 and TRBJ2-1; 10 bases fit TRBD1. The source is an adult with an advanced solid tumor such as melanoma, head and neck, liver or kidney cancer. The starting material was CD4+ or CD8+ T cells sorted from blood, obtained in a trial of the OX40 agonist ivuxolimab. The CDR3 spells CASARDRGHHEQFF. The CDR3 DNA follows: TGTGCCAGCGCCCGGGACAGGGGCCATCATGAGCAGTTCTTC.